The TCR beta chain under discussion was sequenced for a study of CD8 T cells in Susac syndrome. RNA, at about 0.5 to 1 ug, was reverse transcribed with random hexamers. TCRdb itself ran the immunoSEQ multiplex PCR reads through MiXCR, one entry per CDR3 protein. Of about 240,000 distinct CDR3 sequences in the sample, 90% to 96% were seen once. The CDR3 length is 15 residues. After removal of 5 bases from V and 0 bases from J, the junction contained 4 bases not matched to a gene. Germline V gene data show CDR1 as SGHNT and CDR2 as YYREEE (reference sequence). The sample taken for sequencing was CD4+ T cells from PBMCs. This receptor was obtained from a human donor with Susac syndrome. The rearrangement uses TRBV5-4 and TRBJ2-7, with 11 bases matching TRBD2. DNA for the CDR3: TGTGCCAGCAGTCTAGCGGGAGGCAACTCCTACGAGCAGTACTTC. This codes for CASSLAGGNSYEQYF.